This T cell receptor beta chain was found in a study of early T cells in non-severe SARS-CoV-2 infection. Study-wide context: Sequencing used unsorted whole-blood bulk RNA, so chains lack pairing.

This CDR3 has 14 residues. The V gene lost 7 bases and the J gene lost 1 base, with 13 bases spanning the gap. Study-wide findings and caveats: Comparison of clonotypes with VDJdb favored anti-spike CD8 responses while missing private and CD4 specificities.

This clonotype was counted between two and nine times. The antigen is unknown. Individual cDNA molecules received unique molecular identifiers during library preparation. TCRdb passed the 5' RACE reads through MiXCR, listing each CDR3 protein once. The profile shows about 110,000 distinct CDR3 sequences, around 10% of them singletons. The chain couples TRBV12-3 or TRBV12-4 to TRBJ1-1; D might be TRBD1 (5 bases). This receptor was obtained from an adult who was a healthcare worker with PCR-confirmed SARS-CoV-2 infection or an uninfected control (not recorded which). Sequences were obtained from whole blood. In DNA form, the CDR3 reads TGTGCCAGCATCTACGGACAACCGAACACTGAAGCTTTCTTT. Translating gives CASIYGQPNTEAFF.